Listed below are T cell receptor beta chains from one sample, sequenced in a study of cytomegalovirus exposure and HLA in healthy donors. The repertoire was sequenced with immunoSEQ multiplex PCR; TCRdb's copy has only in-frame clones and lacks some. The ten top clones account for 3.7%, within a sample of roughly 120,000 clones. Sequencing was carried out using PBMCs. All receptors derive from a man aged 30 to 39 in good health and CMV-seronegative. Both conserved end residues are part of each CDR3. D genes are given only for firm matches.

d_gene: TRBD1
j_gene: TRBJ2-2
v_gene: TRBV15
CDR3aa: CATLRGRQGYTGELFF
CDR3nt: TGTGCCACCTTACGGGGACGACAGGGGTACACCGGGGAGCTGTTTTTT

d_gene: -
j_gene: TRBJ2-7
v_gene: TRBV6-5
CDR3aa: CASSDQGGYEQYF
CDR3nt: TGTGCCAGCAGTGATCAGGGTGGGTACGAGCAGTACTTC

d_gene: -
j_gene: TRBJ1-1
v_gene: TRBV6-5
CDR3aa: CASSYRGMNTEAFF
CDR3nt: TGTGCCAGCAGTTACCGGGGGATGAACACTGAAGCTTTCTTT

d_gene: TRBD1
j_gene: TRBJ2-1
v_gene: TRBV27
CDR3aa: CASSTGGHEQFF
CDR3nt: TGTGCCAGCAGCACAGGGGGGCATGAGCAGTTCTTC

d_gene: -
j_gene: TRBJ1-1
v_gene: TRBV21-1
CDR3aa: CASSKVRPRKTAFF
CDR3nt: TGTGCCAGCAGCAAAGTAAGGCCGAGGAAGACAGCTTTCTTT

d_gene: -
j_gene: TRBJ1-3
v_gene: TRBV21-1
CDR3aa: CASSSSNKGKAGNTIYF
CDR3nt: TGTGCCAGCAGCTCCTCAAACAAGGGGAAAGCTGGAAACACCATATATTTT

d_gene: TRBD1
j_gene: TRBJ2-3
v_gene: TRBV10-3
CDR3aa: CAISWTGSTDTQYF
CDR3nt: TGTGCCATCAGTTGGACAGGGAGCACAGATACGCAGTATTTT

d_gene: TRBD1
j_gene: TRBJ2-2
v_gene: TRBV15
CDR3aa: CATRGDRNTGELFF
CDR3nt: TGTGCCACCAGAGGGGACAGGAACACCGGGGAGCTGTTTTTT

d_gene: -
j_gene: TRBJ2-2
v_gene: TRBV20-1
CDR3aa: CSAKTLGELFF
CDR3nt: TGCAGTGCAAAGACACTCGGGGAGCTGTTTTTT

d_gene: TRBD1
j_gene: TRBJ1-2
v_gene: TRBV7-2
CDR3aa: CASSRSRDRESYTF
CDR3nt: TGTGCCAGCAGCCGCTCCCGGGACAGGGAAAGCTACACCTTC

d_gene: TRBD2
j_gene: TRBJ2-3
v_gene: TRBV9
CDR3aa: CASSLTSGGLLRTDTQYF
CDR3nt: TGTGCCAGCAGCCTTACTAGCGGGGGGCTACTACGCACAGATACGCAGTATTTT

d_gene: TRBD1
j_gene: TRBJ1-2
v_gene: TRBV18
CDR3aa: CASSPGQGDRYGYTF
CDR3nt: TGTGCCAGCTCGCCTGGACAGGGGGATAGGTATGGCTACACCTTC

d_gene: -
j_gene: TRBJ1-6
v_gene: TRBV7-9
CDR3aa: CASSLTSGQYNSPLHF
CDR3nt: TGTGCCAGCAGCTTAACTTCCGGACAGTATAATTCACCCCTCCACTTT

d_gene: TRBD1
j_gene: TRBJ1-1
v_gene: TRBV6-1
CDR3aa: CASSERQGGNTEAFF
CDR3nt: TGTGCCAGCAGTGAAAGACAGGGAGGGAACACTGAAGCTTTCTTT

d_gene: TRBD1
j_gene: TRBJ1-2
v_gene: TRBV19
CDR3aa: CASRGQGNYGYTF
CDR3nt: TGTGCCAGTCGGGGACAGGGGAACTATGGCTACACCTTC

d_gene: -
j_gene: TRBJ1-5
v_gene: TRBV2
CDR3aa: CASSGDPGGYSNQPQHF
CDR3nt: TGTGCCAGCAGTGGAGACCCGGGGGGTTATAGCAATCAGCCCCAGCATTTT

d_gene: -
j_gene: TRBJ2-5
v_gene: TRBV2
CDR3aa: CASSEAPLQETQYF
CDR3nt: TGTGCCAGCAGTGAAGCGCCACTGCAAGAGACCCAGTACTTC

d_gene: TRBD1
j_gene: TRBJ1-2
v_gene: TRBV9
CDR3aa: CASSAGQLLDYGYTF
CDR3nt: TGTGCCAGCAGCGCGGGACAGCTTCTTGACTATGGCTACACCTTC

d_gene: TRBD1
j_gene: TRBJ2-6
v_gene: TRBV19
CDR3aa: CASSKAPGTGIFSGANVLTF
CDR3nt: TGTGCCAGTAGTAAGGCTCCCGGGACAGGGATCTTTTCTGGGGCCAACGTCCTGACTTTC

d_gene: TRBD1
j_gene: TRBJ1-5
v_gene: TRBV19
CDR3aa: CASSVEHTGGGYQPQHF
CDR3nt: TGTGCCAGTAGTGTCGAACACACAGGGGGGGGCTATCAGCCCCAGCATTTT

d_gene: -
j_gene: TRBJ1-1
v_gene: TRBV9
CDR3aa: CASSVAGWSEAFF
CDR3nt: TGTGCCAGCAGCGTAGCAGGGTGGAGTGAAGCTTTCTTT

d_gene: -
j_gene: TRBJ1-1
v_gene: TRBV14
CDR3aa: CASSQTRGNTEAFF
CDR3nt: TGTGCCAGCAGCCAAACCAGGGGGAACACTGAAGCTTTCTTT